This entry is about one T cell receptor (beta chain). Germline V gene lookup returns CDR1 LNHDA and CDR2 SQIVND (reference sequence). This CDR3 region has 14 residues. Deletions cut 7 bases from V and 7 bases from J, with 16 bases between. Profiling relied on immunoSEQ multiplex PCR, and the TCRdb table lists in-frame clones only, not all of them. The sample lists about 260,000 clones, 86% occurring once. The entry originates in a study of blood T cell repertoires in COVID-19. This TCR was sampled from a man between 18 and 35 years old with active or convalescent COVID-19. Sequenced: peripheral blood. The chain recombines TRBV19 with TRBJ2-2; D ambiguous. The CDR3 DNA reads TGTGCCAGTAATTTTGAAGTCGGTCGCGGGGAGCTGTTTTTT. It encodes CASNFEVGRGELFF.